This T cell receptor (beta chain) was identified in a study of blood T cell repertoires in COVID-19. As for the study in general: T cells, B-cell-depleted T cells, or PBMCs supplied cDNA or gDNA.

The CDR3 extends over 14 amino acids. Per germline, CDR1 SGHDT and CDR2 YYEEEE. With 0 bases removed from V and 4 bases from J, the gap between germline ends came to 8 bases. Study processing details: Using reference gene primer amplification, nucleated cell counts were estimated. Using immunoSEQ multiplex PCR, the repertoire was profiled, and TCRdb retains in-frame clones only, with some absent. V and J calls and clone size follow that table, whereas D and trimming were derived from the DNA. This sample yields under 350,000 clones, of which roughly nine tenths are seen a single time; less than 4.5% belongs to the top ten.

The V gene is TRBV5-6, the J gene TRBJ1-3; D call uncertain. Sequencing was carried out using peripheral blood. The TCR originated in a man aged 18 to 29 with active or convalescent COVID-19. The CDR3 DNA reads TGTGCCAGCAGCTTGGAGCGTCGGGGAAACACCATATATTTT. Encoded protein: CASSLERRGNTIYF.